The 3 T cell receptor beta chains given below trace back to one sample, sequenced in a study of T cell changes during pregnancy in multiple sclerosis. Sequencing used immunoSEQ multiplex PCR; TCRdb keeps in-frame clones, though not all of them. The sample contains over 40,000 clones, around nine tenths of which appear only once. Source: CD8+ T cells from peripheral blood mononuclear cells, taken after pregnancy. Receptors were obtained from a female donor in good health, enrolled as a control in a pregnancy study.

This sequence joins TRBV7-9 and TRBJ1-1; D not certain. V gave up 0 bases and J gave up 0 bases, with 11 bases separating them. The germline V gene has CDR1 SEHNR and CDR2 FQNEAQ (reference sequence). The CDR3 runs to 16 residues. The CDR3 DNA is TGTGCCAGCAGCTTAGCGCTCGGGGAATTGAACACTGAAGCTTTCTTT. Translated, it gives CASSLALGELNTEAFF.

This chain links TRBV7-9 with TRBJ2-5; the match to TRBD1 covers 7 bases. V lost 0 bases and J lost 2; bases outside the gene matches: 9. The CDR3 loop spans 17 amino acids. Germline assignment: CDR1 SEHNR and CDR2 FQNEAQ (reference sequence). CDR3 nucleotides: TGTGCCAGCAGCTTAGCCAGGGGGATCTCGGGTCAAGAGACCCAGTACTTC. It specifies CASSLARGISGQETQYF. Full variable domain (rest looked up from reference TRBV7-9 and TRBJ2-5): DTGVSQNPRHKITKRGQNVTFRCDPISEHNRLYWYRQTLGQGPEFLTYFQNEAQLEKSRLLSDRFSAERPKGSFSTLEIQRTEQGDSAMYLCASSLARGISGQETQYFGPGTRLLVL.

The chain couples TRBV4-3 to TRBJ2-7; TRBD2 matches at 10 bases. Germline-derived CDR1 and CDR2 are LGHNA and YSLEER. The CDR3 is 16 amino acids. The ends lost 0 bases at V and 0 bases at J; junction bases unmatched: 2. As DNA, the CDR3 is TGCGCCAGCAGCCAAGATAGCGGGGGGTACTCCTACGAGCAGTACTTC. It is translated as CASSQDSGGYSYEQYF.